This paragraph reports one TCR beta chain. This specimen comes from a study of long-term antiretroviral therapy in people with HIV. Trimming cost V 9 bases and J 1 base, with 13 bases left between them. In germline, CDR1 is SGHNT, CDR2 YYREEE (reference sequence). CDR3 length equals 13 residues. They ran version v3.0 of the immunoSEQ assay at survey level. Assay: immunoSEQ multiplex PCR; the TCRdb copy retains only in-frame clones and omits some. The sample has more than 20,000 clones, 76% seen once; the top ten hold 9.5% to 15%. The clonotype comes from a woman in her forties with HIV. The V and J genes are TRBV5-4 and TRBJ1-1, with D perhaps TRBD1 (6 bases). Sequencing used unsorted PBMCs, obtained 1.7 to 1.8 years before starting antiretroviral therapy. The CDR3 reads CAISRGWNTEAFF. DNA of the CDR3: TGTGCCATCTCCAGGGGTTGGAACACTGAAGCTTTCTTT. Full variable domain (outside the CDR3, taken from reference TRBV5-4 and TRBJ1-1): ETGVTQSPTHLIKTRGQQVTLRCSSQSGHNTVSWYQQALGQGPQFIFQYYREEENGRGNFPPRFSGLQFPNYSSELNVNALELDDSALYLCAISRGWNTEAFFGQGTRLTVV.